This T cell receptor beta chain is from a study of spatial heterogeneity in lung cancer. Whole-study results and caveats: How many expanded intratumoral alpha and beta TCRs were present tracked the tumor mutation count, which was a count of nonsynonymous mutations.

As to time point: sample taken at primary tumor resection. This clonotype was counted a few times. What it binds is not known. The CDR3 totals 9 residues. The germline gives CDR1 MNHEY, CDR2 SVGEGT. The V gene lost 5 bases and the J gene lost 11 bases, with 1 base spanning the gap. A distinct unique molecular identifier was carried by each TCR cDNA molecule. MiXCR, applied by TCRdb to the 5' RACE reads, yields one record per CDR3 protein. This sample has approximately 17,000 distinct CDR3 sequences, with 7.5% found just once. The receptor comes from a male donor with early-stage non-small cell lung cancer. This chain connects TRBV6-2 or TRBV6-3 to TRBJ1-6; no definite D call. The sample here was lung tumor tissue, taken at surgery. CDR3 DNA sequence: TGTGCCAGCAGTCCACCCCTCCACTTT. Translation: CASSPPLHF.